The 7 T cell receptor beta chains in this list originate from one sample, sequenced in a study of breast tumors, draining lymph nodes, adjacent tissues. In TCRdb, the multiplex PCR reads were re-called with MiXCR into one record per CDR3 protein. The table shows some 38,000 distinct CDR3 sequences, with just over 35% occurring only once. The specimen was breast tumor tissue. Source of these receptors: a female donor with breast cancer. Some clones in this sample may be carry-over from other donors' samples.

A single count supports this clonotype. CDR3 sequence reads: CASSYPLAGVYEQFF. The CDR3 nucleotides are TGTGCCAGCAGTTACCCCCTAGCGGGAGTCTATGAGCAGTTCTTC. V gene TRBV6-2 or TRBV6-3 combines with J gene TRBJ2-1; 10 nucleotides agree with TRBD2. There are 15 residues in the CDR3. V lost 2 bases and J lost 8; bases outside the gene matches: 6. CDR1 and CDR2 (germline): MNHEY, SVGEGT.

The V call is TRBV20-1, the J call TRBJ1-1; tentative D call: TRBD1 (5 bases). The CDR3 has 13 residues. Trimming stripped 6 bases from V and 1 base from J, with 12 bases between. CDR1 is DFQATT and CDR2 is SNEGSKA in the germline V gene (reference sequence). The CDR3 loop is CSAPGLGNTEAFF. CDR3 nucleotide sequence: TGCAGTGCCCCGGGACTGGGGAACACTGAAGCTTTCTTT.

The chain recombines TRBV20-1 with TRBJ2-2, with D possibly being TRBD2 (6 bases). The CDR3 spans 16 residues. Germline V gene lookup returns CDR1 DFQATT and CDR2 SNEGSKA (reference sequence). V lost 5 bases, J lost 5 bases, and 21 bases lay in between. Here the CDR3 DNA reads TGCAGTGCTTGGGAGGCGGTCGGGGGAGCGACCGGGGAGCTGTTTTTT. It codes for CSAWEAVGGATGELFF.

This clonotype was recorded at least ten times. The chain has TRBV4-1 and TRBJ2-3, with 14 bases lining up with TRBD2. CDR1 is MGHRA and CDR2 is YSYEKL in the germline V gene. V dropped 5 bases and J dropped 6; count of bases not matched to a gene: 13. The length of the CDR3 is 18 residues. CDR3 sequence (DNA): TGCGCCAGCAGCAGGACTAGCGGGAGGTCACACCCCCCGGATACGCAGTATTTT. Its translation is CASSRTSGRSHPPDTQYF.

The V and J genes are TRBV28 and TRBJ2-7; 10 positions agree with TRBD2. The CDR3 spans 15 residues. Germline-derived CDR1 and CDR2 are MDHEN and SYDVKM. Trimming took 2 bases from V and 2 from J; bases not matched to a gene: 3. This CDR3 reads CASSLLGTSAYEQYF. DNA of the CDR3: TGTGCCAGCAGTTTACTCGGGACTAGCGCCTACGAGCAGTACTTC.

This clonotype showed up many times. The chain employs TRBV5-1 and TRBJ2-7; possibly TRBD1 for D (6 bases). Germline CDR1 SGHRS, CDR2 YFSETQ. Trimming took 3 bases from V and 7 from J, leaving 20 bases between them. The CDR3 covers 15 residues. The CDR3 sequence: CASSSTGSGSEEQYF. CDR3 DNA sequence: TGCGCCAGCAGCTCCACAGGGTCAGGGAGTGAAGAGCAGTACTTC.

Many counts were recorded for this clonotype. CDR3 nucleotide sequence: TGTGCCAGCAGCCAAGATTGGCCCCCCTACGAGCAGTACTTC. Amino acid sequence: CASSQDWPPYEQYF. The chain uses TRBV14 and TRBJ2-7; the D is unclear. The V gene's germline CDR1 is SGHDN and CDR2 FVKESK. V was cut by 0 bases and J by 2 bases, with 8 bases left in between. The CDR3 is made up of 14 amino acids.